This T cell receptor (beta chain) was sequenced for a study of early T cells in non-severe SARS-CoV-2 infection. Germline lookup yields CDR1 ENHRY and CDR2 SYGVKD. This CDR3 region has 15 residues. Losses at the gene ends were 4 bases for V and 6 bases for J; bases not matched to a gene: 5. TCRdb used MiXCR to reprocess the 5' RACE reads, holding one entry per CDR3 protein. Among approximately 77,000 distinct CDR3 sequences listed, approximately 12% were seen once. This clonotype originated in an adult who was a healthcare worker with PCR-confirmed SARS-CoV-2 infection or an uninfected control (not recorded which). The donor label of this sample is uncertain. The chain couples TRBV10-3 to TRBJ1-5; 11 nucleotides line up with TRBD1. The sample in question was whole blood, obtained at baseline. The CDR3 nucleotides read TGTGCCATCAGTGGACGGACAGGGGGCGGTCAGCCCCAGCATTTT. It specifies CAISGRTGGGQPQHF.